The 14 T cell receptor beta chains below come from one sample, sequenced in a study of cytomegalovirus exposure and HLA in healthy donors. Use of 60 Vbeta and 13 Jbeta primers characterized the PCR. The table came from immunoSEQ multiplex PCR; TCRdb's copy has only in-frame clones and leaves some out. The table lists about 78,000 clones, approximately 84% of them singletons. What was sequenced was PBMCs. These receptors originate from a woman between 45 and 65 years old in good health and CMV-seronegative.

This chain joins TRBV7-9 and TRBJ1-2; 11 nucleotides align to TRBD1. The J segment lost 7 bases and the V segment lost 6 bases, leaving 4 bases of the junction unmatched. Germline CDR1 and CDR2: SEHNR and FQNEAQ (reference sequence). The CDR3 is made up of 13 amino acids. The CDR3 reads CASSWTGGGGYTF. The DNA for the CDR3 is TGTGCCAGCAGTTGGACAGGGGGCGGTGGCTACACCTTC. The full variable domain, completed using reference TRBV7-9 and TRBJ1-2, is DTGVSQNPRHKITKRGQNVTFRCDPISEHNRLYWYRQTLGQGPEFLTYFQNEAQLEKSRLLSDRFSAERPKGSFSTLEIQRTEQGDSAMYLCASSWTGGGGYTFGSGTRLTVV.

Here the CDR3 DNA reads TGCGCCAGCAGTGAGAGGACTAGCGGGCCCTACAATGAGCAGTTCTTC. This sequence encodes CASSERTSGPYNEQFF. J is TRBJ2-1 and V is TRBV10-2; 11 bases agree with TRBD2. The CDR3 totals 16 residues. The junction had 2 bases not matched to a gene; V was cut back by 2 bases and J by 2 bases. The germline V gene has CDR1 WSHSY and CDR2 SAAADI.

Worth noting for this clone: The identical CDR3 is also encoded by other nucleotide sequences in the sample. The chain couples TRBV27 to TRBJ1-2; D gene unclear. The V gene lost 6 bases and the J gene lost 1 base, with 9 bases spanning the gap. The CDR3 is 13 residues long. Per the germline V gene, CDR1 is MNHEY and CDR2 is SMNVEV (reference sequence). DNA for the CDR3: TGTGCCAGCAGCCCAGGAGGTAACTATGGCTACACCTTC. Translating it yields CASSPGGNYGYTF.

CDR3 sequence reads: CASRGSEDRDQETQYF. CDR3 DNA sequence: TGTGCCAGCAGGGGAAGCGAGGACAGGGACCAAGAGACCCAGTACTTC. The V gene is TRBV25-1, the J gene TRBJ2-5; 8 nucleotides agree with TRBD1. This CDR3 contains 16 residues. After removal of 6 bases from V and 0 bases from J, the junction contained 9 bases not matched to a gene. CDR1 MGHDK and CDR2 SYGVNS come from the germline V gene.

V gene TRBV27 combines with J gene TRBJ1-6, with 9 bases fitting TRBD1. The germline V gene has CDR1 MNHEY and CDR2 SMNVEV (reference sequence). The CDR3 sequence is 14 residues long. Trimming removed 5 bases from V and 9 bases from J; junction bases left unmatched: 5. DNA for the CDR3: TGTGCCAGCAGTAGACAGGGGGTTCTTTCACCCCTCCACTTT. This sequence encodes CASSRQGVLSPLHF.

In DNA, the CDR3 is TGTGCCAGCAGCCAGTCCCCAGGCACGAACACTGAAGCTTTCTTT. Its translation: CASSQSPGTNTEAFF. The chain has TRBV4-2 and TRBJ1-1; D call uncertain. Germline CDR1 LGHNA, CDR2 YNFKEQ. Trimming removed 3 bases at V and 1 base at J, with 12 bases between. The length of the CDR3 is 15 residues.

This clone was observed a single time. The rearrangement links TRBV6-6 to TRBJ2-2; possible D gene TRBD2, 6 bases. Per germline, CDR1 MNHNY and CDR2 SVGAGI (reference sequence). The germline V and J ends were trimmed by 2 bases and 3 bases, with 13 bases remaining between them. The CDR3 extends over 16 amino acids. The DNA for the CDR3 is TGTGCCAGCAGTTACCCCTGGGACTCACACACCGGGGAGCTGTTTTTT. Protein sequence: CASSYPWDSHTGELFF.

The rearrangement joins TRBV5-5 to TRBJ1-5; the match to TRBD1 covers 9 bases. V lost 4 bases to trimming and J lost 6 bases; unmatched junction nucleotides: 11. This CDR3 has 16 residues. The germline CDR1 and CDR2 sequences are SGHKS and YYEKEE (reference sequence). This chain's CDR3 is CASSTGDRVGGQPQHF. CDR3 sequence (DNA): TGTGCCAGCAGCACCGGGGACAGGGTAGGAGGTCAGCCCCAGCATTTT.

The rearrangement links TRBV4-1 to TRBJ2-2; D is unresolved. Deletions cut 1 base from V and 5 bases from J, with 8 bases between. Germline loops: CDR1 MGHRA, CDR2 YSYEKL. The CDR3 loop spans 14 amino acids. For the CDR3, the DNA is TGCGCCAGCAGCCAAGCGACCAGGACCGGGGAGCTGTTTTTT. This sequence encodes CASSQATRTGELFF.

This clone turned up a few times. This chain joins TRBV6-5 and TRBJ1-1, with D possibly TRBD1 on 5 matching bases. Trimming removed 6 bases at V and 2 bases at J, with 13 bases between. The CDR3 length is 14 residues. The germline CDR1 and CDR2 sequences are MNHEY and SVGAGI. CDR3 residues: CASRGVGKNTEAFF. Written as DNA, the CDR3 is TGTGCCAGCAGAGGGGTTGGGAAAAACACTGAAGCTTTCTTT.

The chain recombines TRBV5-1 with TRBJ2-7; D is possibly TRBD1 (5 bases). Between the trimmed V and J ends, which lost 1 base and 4 bases, there was a span of 18 bases. The CDR3 runs to 16 residues. The germline V gene has CDR1 SGHRS and CDR2 YFSETQ. DNA of the CDR3: TGCGCCAGCAGCTTGCAGGACATCTCCGGCATTTACGAGCAGTACTTC. This gives the protein CASSLQDISGIYEQYF.

This CDR3 reads CSGAGSSTDTQYF. The CDR3 DNA reads as TGCAGCGGGGCGGGATCTAGCACAGATACGCAGTATTTT. The genes are TRBV29-1 and TRBJ2-3; possible D gene TRBD2, 6 bases. Trimming left V 7 bases short and J 0 bases short, with 11 bases between. The V gene's germline CDR1 is SQVTM and CDR2 ANQGSEA. The CDR3 loop spans 13 amino acids.

The V gene is TRBV6-5, the J gene TRBJ1-5, with D unclear. V gave up 2 bases and J gave up 2 bases, with 7 bases separating them. Per germline, CDR1 MNHEY and CDR2 SVGAGI. The CDR3 spans 14 residues. The chain's CDR3 is CASSYEAGNQPQHF. CDR3 DNA sequence: TGTGCCAGCAGTTACGAGGCAGGCAATCAGCCCCAGCATTTT.

The chain employs TRBV9 and TRBJ2-5; 11 positions match TRBD2. CDR1 and CDR2 from the germline V gene are SGDLS and YYNGEE. The ends lost 3 bases at V and 4 bases at J; junction bases unmatched: 2. The CDR3 runs 14 residues. CDR3 loop: CASSAGLAGETQYF. The CDR3 DNA reads TGTGCCAGCAGCGCAGGACTAGCGGGAGAGACCCAGTACTTC.